The 17 T cell receptor beta chains listed next were all sequenced from one sample in a study of blood T cell repertoires in COVID-19. Clones were sequenced by immunoSEQ multiplex PCR, and TCRdb holds only the in-frame ones, with some missing. The sample contains under 250,000 clones, more than 75% of which appear only once. Sequencing was carried out using peripheral blood. All receptors come from a woman in her sixties or seventies who had recovered from COVID-19.

The rearrangement joins TRBV9 to TRBJ2-7; no reliable D call. V was clipped by 0 bases and J by 3 bases, with 10 bases between them. CDR1 SGDLS and CDR2 YYNGEE come from the germline V gene. This CDR3 contains 14 residues. The CDR3 nucleotides are TGTGCCAGCAGCGTAGGCCCCTATGACTACGAGCAGTACTTC. This translates into CASSVGPYDYEQYF.

The chain joins TRBV7-2 to TRBJ2-1, with D perhaps matching TRBD1 (7 bases). CDR1 is SGHTA, CDR2 FQGNSA, per germline. The CDR3 loop spans 14 amino acids. The V and J ends lost 5 bases and 3 bases respectively, with 11 bases between them. This CDR3 is CASSLRDSYNEQFF. Here the CDR3 DNA reads TGTGCCAGCAGCCTGCGGGACAGCTACAATGAGCAGTTCTTC.

V and J are TRBV9 and TRBJ1-1; D is undetermined. The CDR3 consists of 15 residues. V shed 1 base and J shed 0 bases, with 10 bases lying between them. CDR1 and CDR2 (germline): SGDLS, YYNGEE. The CDR3 protein is CASSVIAGLNTEAFF. Written as DNA, the CDR3 is TGTGCCAGCAGCGTAATAGCGGGATTGAACACTGAAGCTTTCTTT.

This clone was detected a few times. The V and J genes are TRBV27 and TRBJ2-2; D gene uncertain. This CDR3 has 13 residues. Germline loops: CDR1 MNHEY, CDR2 SMNVEV (reference sequence). Trimming stripped 3 bases from V and 4 bases from J, with 6 bases between. CDR3 residues: CASSFRVTGELFF. In DNA, the CDR3 is TGTGCCAGCAGTTTTCGGGTCACCGGGGAGCTGTTTTTT.

The genes are TRBV6-5 and TRBJ2-7; D may be TRBD1 (6 bases). Germline assignment: CDR1 MNHEY and CDR2 SVGAGI. This CDR3 is 13 amino acids long. Trimming cost V 1 base and J 5 bases, with 9 bases left between them. The CDR3 DNA follows: TGTGCCAGCAGTTACTTGGGGGCCAACGAGCAGTACTTC. Translated: CASSYLGANEQYF.

This clone was seen more than once but under ten times. The J gene is TRBJ2-5, the V gene TRBV28, with a tentative D call TRBD2 (6 bases). V dropped 6 bases and J dropped 5 bases, with 16 bases sitting between them. This CDR3 comprises 14 residues. Germline loops: CDR1 MDHEN, CDR2 SYDVKM. CDR3 nucleotides: TGTGCCAGCAGCACTAGCCCTGTAGGGGAGACCCAGTACTTC. Amino acid sequence: CASSTSPVGETQYF.

The chain couples TRBV7-2 to TRBJ1-3; D possibly corresponds to TRBD1 (6 bases). Germline CDR1 reads SGHTA; CDR2 reads FQGNSA. The CDR3 contains 15 residues. Trimming took 6 bases from V and 4 from J, leaving 16 bases between them. The DNA for the CDR3 is TGTGCCAGCAGAGCCTCCGGGACATTCGGAAACACCATATATTTT. This codes for CASRASGTFGNTIYF.

This rearrangement joins TRBV19 to TRBJ2-3; 7 bases line up with TRBD2. Germline assignment: CDR1 LNHDA and CDR2 SQIVND (reference sequence). This CDR3 has 16 amino acids. Unmatched junction bases numbered 7, after V lost 4 bases and J lost 0 bases. The CDR3 sequence: CASSSGGAVSTDTQYF. The DNA for the CDR3 is TGTGCCAGTAGTAGCGGGGGAGCCGTTAGCACAGATACGCAGTATTTT.

The rearrangement links TRBV29-1 to TRBJ1-4; 7 nucleotides agree with TRBD1. Germline trimming cut 3 bases from V and 8 bases from J; bases unmatched to any gene: 9. The CDR3 is 14 amino acids. CDR1 and CDR2 (germline): SQVTM, ANQGSEA. The CDR3 DNA reads as TGCAGCGTTGACCTACAGGGGACGAAGGAAAAACTGTTTTTT. Protein product: CSVDLQGTKEKLFF.

The genes are TRBV27 and TRBJ1-2; D might be TRBD1 (6 bases). The CDR3 has 14 amino acids. Germline V lookup: CDR1 MNHEY, CDR2 SMNVEV (reference sequence). The germline V and J ends were trimmed by 6 bases and 4 bases, with 15 bases remaining between them. CDR3 protein: CASSPRGGPYGYTF. The CDR3 DNA reads as TGTGCCAGCAGCCCGAGGGGGGGCCCCTATGGCTACACCTTC.

The chain links TRBV6-5 to TRBJ2-7, with 7 bases aligning to TRBD2. V lost 6 bases, J lost 3 bases, and 2 bases stayed unmatched. Germline V lookup: CDR1 MNHEY, CDR2 SVGAGI. CDR3 length equals 12 residues. CDR3 nucleotides: TGTGCCAGCAGGAGGACTAGCTACGAGCAGTACTTC. Translating it yields CASRRTSYEQYF.

J is TRBJ1-1 and V is TRBV14; D is perhaps TRBD1 (6 bases). The CDR3 is 15 residues long. CDR1 is SGHDN and CDR2 is FVKESK in the germline V gene. Trimming left V 5 bases short and J 5 bases short, with 18 bases between. In DNA form, the CDR3 reads TGTGCCAGCAGCTCCTCTGGGGGCTTGTTAACTGAAGCTTTCTTT. It translates to CASSSSGGLLTEAFF.

The rearrangement joins TRBV6-4 to TRBJ2-3, with 8 bases identical to TRBD2. Germline CDR1 reads MRHNA; CDR2 reads SNTAGT. The J segment lost 7 bases and the V segment lost 2 bases, leaving 8 bases of the junction unmatched. The CDR3 spans 15 residues. The CDR3 region is CASSDLSGGPNTQYF. CDR3 DNA: TGTGCCAGCAGTGACCTATCGGGGGGGCCGAATACGCAGTATTTT.

This clone was detected a few times. V usage is TRBV7-2 and J usage is TRBJ2-1, with unresolved D. This CDR3 is 13 amino acids long. CDR1 and CDR2 (germline): SGHTA, FQGNSA. With 1 base removed from V and 8 bases from J, the gap between germline ends came to 9 bases. CDR3 coding DNA: TGTGCCAGCAGCTTAGGACTGTTGGATGAGCAGTTCTTC. Translated: CASSLGLLDEQFF.

This rearrangement joins TRBV5-1 to TRBJ2-3; D gene uncertain. V shed 0 bases and J shed 3 bases, with 23 bases lying between them. The CDR3 covers 19 residues. Germline V gene sequence: CDR1 SGHRS, CDR2 YFSETQ. The CDR3 DNA sequence: TGCGCCAGCAGCTTGGCACCGTCCGGTGGGCTCGGTGGTACAGATACGCAGTATTTT. The encoded protein is CASSLAPSGGLGGTDTQYF.

This clone was counted only a few times. The V gene is TRBV7-2, the J gene TRBJ1-1; D not resolved. Germline CDR1 SGHTA, CDR2 FQGNSA. This CDR3 has 13 residues. Trimming stripped 2 bases from V and 5 bases from J, with 9 bases between. The CDR3 reads CASSLYGRTEAFF. The CDR3 DNA reads as TGTGCCAGCAGCTTATATGGCAGAACTGAAGCTTTCTTT.

The V call is TRBV27, the J call TRBJ1-5; tentatively, D is TRBD1 (5 bases). Between the trimmed V and J ends, which lost 3 bases and 0 bases, there was a span of 15 bases. This CDR3 has 17 residues. The germline V gene has CDR1 MNHEY and CDR2 SMNVEV (reference sequence). CDR3 protein: CASSFLGSGLSNQPQHF. In DNA form, the CDR3 reads TGTGCCAGCAGTTTCCTAGGATCAGGGCTTAGCAATCAGCCCCAGCATTTT.